Shown below are 5 T cell receptor beta chains from a single sample sequenced in a study of blood T cell repertoires in COVID-19. Assay: immunoSEQ multiplex PCR; the TCRdb copy retains only in-frame clones and omits some. Among 360,000 or so clones, more than 70% were seen once, and the ten largest hold roughly 4%. The sequenced sample was peripheral blood. Source of these receptors: an older woman with COVID-19, enrolled during active disease.

This sequence joins TRBV3-1 (or the pseudogene TRBV3-2) and TRBJ1-2, with 8 bases that match TRBD1. This CDR3 has 14 residues. CDR1 is LGHDT and CDR2 is YNNKEL in the germline V gene (reference sequence). The junction had 4 bases not matched to a gene; V was cut back by 3 bases and J by 4 bases. As DNA, the CDR3 is TGTGCCAGCAGCCAGTATGGGACAGGCTATGGCTACACCTTC. This encodes CASSQYGTGYGYTF.

The chain links TRBV5-4 to TRBJ2-5, with TRBD2 identical over 8 bases. V was clipped by 1 base and J by 5 bases; unmatched bases: 4. Germline CDR1 and CDR2: SGHNT and YYREEE (reference sequence). This CDR3 is 14 amino acids long. The CDR3 sequence is CASSLRGGRETQYF. CDR3 bases: TGTGCCAGCAGCTTGCGGGGGGGCCGCGAGACCCAGTACTTC.

The V gene is TRBV6-5, the J gene TRBJ1-2; 7 nucleotides agree with TRBD1. Germline V gene lookup returns CDR1 MNHEY and CDR2 SVGAGI. The CDR3 has 14 amino acids. The V segment lost 2 bases and the J segment 4 bases; nucleotides outside the gene matches: 4. The CDR3 protein is CASSYRTGAYGYTF. CDR3 DNA: TGTGCCAGCAGTTACCGCACAGGGGCCTATGGCTACACCTTC.

The chain uses TRBV29-1 and TRBJ2-7; weak D call: TRBD1 (5 bases). CDR3 length: 15 amino acids. V was pared by 4 bases and J by 3 bases, with 19 bases between. CDR1 and CDR2 (germline): SQVTM, ANQGSEA. CDR3 nucleotide sequence: TGCAGCGTTGTATCCCCAGGGTTTGGAATCTACGAGCAGTACTTC. Its translation is CSVVSPGFGIYEQYF.

The count of this clone is one. This sequence joins TRBV19 and TRBJ1-2; D might be TRBD1 (5 bases). The CDR3 has 17 amino acids. Germline V gene data show CDR1 as LNHDA and CDR2 as SQIVND (reference sequence). The V end lost 3 bases, the J end lost 1 base, and 18 bases lay between the germline ends. CDR3 in amino acids: CASSMDTGPRSNYGYTF. As DNA, the CDR3 is TGTGCCAGTAGTATGGATACAGGTCCTCGAAGTAACTATGGCTACACCTTC.